The 32 T cell receptor beta chains presented below share a single source sample, sequenced in a study of cytomegalovirus exposure and HLA in healthy donors. Primers for the PCR totalled 60 Vbeta and 13 Jbeta. Sequenced by immunoSEQ multiplex PCR; TCRdb stores in-frame clones only, minus some. The sample has some 150,000 clones; 65% to 80% are singletons. The sequenced material came from PBMCs. The origin of the receptors is a man aged 35 to 55 in good health and CMV-seronegative.

The chain carries TRBV2 and TRBJ2-2; TRBD2 matches at 14 bases. Germline V lookup: CDR1 SNHLY, CDR2 FYNNEI. The CDR3 extends over 15 amino acids. With V trimmed by 8 bases and J by 5 bases, 4 bases remained unmatched. CDR3 sequence reads: CASGTSGSFTGELFF. In DNA form, the CDR3 reads TGTGCCAGCGGGACTAGCGGGAGTTTTACCGGGGAGCTGTTTTTT.

The chain recombines TRBV29-1 with TRBJ1-5; no clear D. The germline CDR1 and CDR2 sequences are SQVTM and ANQGSEA. With 4 bases removed from V and 1 base from J, the gap between germline ends came to 5 bases. The CDR3 is 12 residues long. This chain's CDR3 is CSVGGSNQPQHF. The CDR3 nucleotides read TGCAGCGTTGGAGGGAGCAATCAGCCCCAGCATTTT. Filled out from reference TRBV29-1 and TRBJ1-5, the complete variable domain reads SAVISQKPSRDICQRGTSLTIQCQVDSQVTMMFWYRQQPGQSLTLIATANQGSEATYESGFVIDKFPISRPNLTFSTLTVSNMSPEDSSIYLCSVGGSNQPQHFGDGTRLSIL.

The CDR3 loop is CASSARGHTQYF. CDR3 nucleotides: TGTGCCAGCAGTGCCAGGGGGCATACGCAGTATTTT. V usage is TRBV28 and J usage is TRBJ2-3, with 8 bases that match TRBD1. CDR1 and CDR2 (germline): MDHEN, SYDVKM. This CDR3 region has 12 residues. After removal of 5 bases from V and 7 bases from J, the junction contained 2 bases not matched to a gene.

This chain uses TRBV9 with TRBJ1-5; TRBD1 might be the D (6 bases). CDR3 length: 18 residues. Germline V gene sequence: CDR1 SGDLS, CDR2 YYNGEE. Trimming cost V 0 bases and J 0 bases, with 16 bases left between them. DNA for the CDR3: TGTGCCAGCAGCGTAGAAGACAGGCCGAAATATAGCAATCAGCCCCAGCATTTT. Amino acids: CASSVEDRPKYSNQPQHF.

The CDR3 DNA sequence: TGTGCCTGGAGTCGTTTCGGGACACCACATGGCTACACCTTC. Its translation is CAWSRFGTPHGYTF. The gene calls are TRBV30 and TRBJ1-2; D may be TRBD1 (6 bases). V lost 2 bases and J lost 6, with 16 bases in between. In germline, CDR1 is GTSNPN, CDR2 SVGIG (reference sequence). The CDR3 has 14 residues.

The rearrangement uses TRBV6-5 and TRBJ2-1; D is unresolved. The CDR3 sequence is 13 residues long. Germline V lookup: CDR1 MNHEY, CDR2 SVGAGI. V shed 0 bases and J shed 9 bases, with 9 bases lying between them. The CDR3 DNA reads as TGTGCCAGCAGTTACTCGACTTTAGGTGAGCAGTTCTTC. It specifies CASSYSTLGEQFF.

This clone was counted a few times. The chain combines TRBV6-6 with TRBJ2-1; D is unclear. Germline V lookup: CDR1 MNHNY, CDR2 SVGAGI (reference sequence). The V and J ends lost 2 bases and 11 bases respectively, with 10 bases between them. The CDR3 consists of 12 residues. CDR3 sequence: CASSYTSIKQFF. The CDR3, as DNA: TGTGCCAGCAGTTACACTTCCATAAAGCAGTTCTTC.

The chain joins TRBV4-3 to TRBJ2-1; TRBD1 matches at 8 bases. J gave up 8 bases and V 0 bases, and 6 bases lay outside the gene matches. Per germline, CDR1 LGHNA and CDR2 YSLEER. This CDR3 is 15 amino acids long. CDR3 sequence (DNA): TGCGCCAGCAGCCAAGATGGGCAGGGGGCCTATGAGCAGTTCTTC. This gives the protein CASSQDGQGAYEQFF.

The rearrangement joins TRBV19 to TRBJ1-5; D is possibly TRBD1 (5 bases). The CDR3 length is 15 residues. Germline values: CDR1 LNHDA, CDR2 SQIVND (reference sequence). The germline V and J ends were trimmed by 7 bases and 3 bases, with 16 bases remaining between them. CDR3 coding DNA: TGTGCCAGTAACCCGCAGGGACTTGTCAATCAGCCCCAGCATTTT. Translating it yields CASNPQGLVNQPQHF. The full variable domain, in which reference TRBV19 and TRBJ1-5 provide the parts outside the CDR3, is DGGITQSPKYLFRKEGQNVTLSCEQNLNHDAMYWYRQDPGQGLRLIYYSQIVNDFQKGDIAEGYSVSREKKESFPLTVTSAQKNPTAFYLCASNPQGLVNQPQHFGDGTRLSIL.

J is TRBJ2-7 and V is TRBV6-5; D possibly corresponds to TRBD2 (5 bases). CDR1 and CDR2 from the germline V gene are MNHEY and SVGAGI. CDR3 length: 14 amino acids. V lost 2 bases to trimming and J lost 7 bases, with 15 bases between them. CDR3 nucleotides: TGTGCCAGCAGTTACCGGCGAGGGCTGGGAGAGCAGTACTTC. Encoded protein: CASSYRRGLGEQYF.

The gene calls are TRBV7-2 and TRBJ2-1, with 9 bases identical to TRBD2. Trimming took 3 bases from V and 7 from J; bases not matched to a gene: 4. Per the germline V gene, CDR1 is SGHTA and CDR2 is FQGNSA. The CDR3 contains 14 residues. In nucleotides, the CDR3 is TGTGCCAGCAGCTTTATGGCGGGAGGGAATGAGCAGTTCTTC. It codes for CASSFMAGGNEQFF. Full variable domain (rest looked up from reference TRBV7-2 and TRBJ2-1): GAGVSQSPSNKVTEKGKDVELRCDPISGHTALYWYRQSLGQGLEFLIYFQGNSAPDKSGLPSDRFSAERTGGSVSTLTIQRTQQEDSAVYLCASSFMAGGNEQFFGPGTRLTVL.

This clone was seen more than once but under ten times. This rearrangement joins TRBV10-3 to TRBJ2-7, with D uncertain. There are 11 residues in the CDR3. Germline V gene sequence: CDR1 ENHRY, CDR2 SYGVKD. The V end lost 2 bases, the J end lost 3 bases, and 2 bases lay between the germline ends. The CDR3, as DNA: TGTGCCATCAGTGAGCTCTACGAGCAGTACTTC. Translated: CAISELYEQYF.

This clone was counted once. V and J are TRBV5-1 and TRBJ1-4, with a weak D call TRBD1 (6 bases). CDR3 length: 14 amino acids. Germline V gene data show CDR1 as SGHRS and CDR2 as YFSETQ. V lost 5 bases, J lost 6 bases, and 14 bases lay in between. The CDR3 is CASRRGGQDEKLFF. DNA of the CDR3: TGCGCCAGCAGGAGGGGGGGGCAGGATGAAAAACTGTTTTTT.

This clone has only a few counts. This CDR3 is CASSLTPSVEQYF. CDR3 coding DNA: TGCGCCAGCAGCTTGACCCCCAGTGTGGAGCAGTACTTC. The V gene is TRBV5-1, the J gene TRBJ2-7; no definite D call. The ends were cut back, 1 base at V and 7 bases at J, with 12 bases in the middle. The germline CDR1 and CDR2 sequences are SGHRS and YFSETQ. CDR3 length: 13 amino acids.

In this sample, this clone turned up once. CDR3 loop: CASSQGTLAGVNTGELFF. The CDR3 DNA reads as TGTGCCAGTAGTCAAGGCACCCTAGCGGGAGTTAACACCGGGGAGCTGTTTTTT. The V and J genes are TRBV19 and TRBJ2-2; 10 bases are a match to TRBD2. CDR1 and CDR2 (germline): LNHDA, SQIVND (reference sequence). V gave up 5 bases and J gave up 2 bases; unmatched junction bases: 11. The CDR3 is made up of 18 amino acids. The full variable domain, in which reference TRBV19 and TRBJ2-2 provide the parts outside the CDR3, is DGGITQSPKYLFRKEGQNVTLSCEQNLNHDAMYWYRQDPGQGLRLIYYSQIVNDFQKGDIAEGYSVSREKKESFPLTVTSAQKNPTAFYLCASSQGTLAGVNTGELFFGEGSRLTVL.

V and J are TRBV6-6 and TRBJ1-5, with 10 bases that match TRBD1. The trim removed 8 bases at V and 3 bases at J, leaving 10 bases unmatched. From germline, CDR1 is MNHNY and CDR2 SVGAGI (reference sequence). This CDR3 is built from 16 residues. The CDR3 sequence is CASRTSTGGLNQPQHF. CDR3 bases: TGTGCCAGCCGTACTTCGACAGGGGGCCTCAATCAGCCCCAGCATTTT.

This sequence joins TRBV6-5 and TRBJ1-2; TRBD1 matches at 9 bases. The length of the CDR3 is 15 residues. V lost 5 bases to trimming and J lost 6 bases; unmatched junction nucleotides: 10. Per germline, CDR1 MNHEY and CDR2 SVGAGI. The CDR3: CASSRPGTGLDGYTF. In nucleotides, the CDR3 is TGTGCCAGCAGTCGTCCCGGGACAGGGTTAGATGGCTACACCTTC.

The chain uses TRBV10-3 and TRBJ2-3; 9 nucleotides match TRBD2. The germline gives CDR1 ENHRY, CDR2 SYGVKD. V shed 4 bases, J shed 2 bases, and the junction held 10 bases outside the gene matches. The CDR3 runs to 17 residues. CDR3 sequence (DNA): TGTGCCATCAGTGCCCCGCGGGAGGGGCTCAACACAGATACGCAGTATTTT. Translation: CAISAPREGLNTDTQYF.

V gene TRBV5-5 combines with J gene TRBJ2-7; 7 positions agree with TRBD2. From germline, CDR1 is SGHKS and CDR2 YYEKEE (reference sequence). V lost 4 bases to trimming and J lost 7 bases; unmatched junction nucleotides: 11. This CDR3 region has 14 residues. CDR3: CASSLGLPGGEQYF. The CDR3, as DNA: TGTGCCAGCAGCCTGGGACTACCGGGGGGAGAGCAGTACTTC.

The chain employs TRBV29-1 and TRBJ2-7; no reliable D call. The CDR3 consists of 12 residues. The V end was cut by 1 base, the J end by 6 bases, with 10 bases between. Germline-derived CDR1 and CDR2 are SQVTM and ANQGSEA. Here the CDR3 DNA reads TGCAGCGTTGAAGTATCTGGGCCCGAGCAGTACTTC. Translating it yields CSVEVSGPEQYF.

For the CDR3, the DNA is TGTGCCAGTAGTATAAAGGGGGCTGGCTACACCTTC. This codes for CASSIKGAGYTF. The V and J genes are TRBV19 and TRBJ1-2, with TRBD1 matching 7 bases. Trimming at V came to 2 bases and at J to 7 bases, leaving 1 base not matched to a gene. The CDR3 length is 12 residues. CDR1 and CDR2 (germline): LNHDA, SQIVND (reference sequence).

The chain combines TRBV7-8 with TRBJ2-7, with D maybe TRBD1 (6 bases). Germline CDR1 and CDR2: SGHVS and FQNEAQ. Trimming stripped 4 bases from V and 3 bases from J, with 13 bases between. The CDR3 covers 14 residues. The CDR3 sequence: CASSSDRSGYEQYF. The CDR3 nucleotides are TGTGCCAGCAGCTCCGACAGGTCGGGCTACGAGCAGTACTTC.

The chain carries TRBV18 and TRBJ2-3; possibly TRBD1 for D (6 bases). This CDR3 has 15 residues. V was cut by 3 bases and J by 3 bases, with 13 bases left in between. Germline V CDR1 and CDR2: KGHSH, LQKENI. The CDR3 region has the DNA TGTGCCAGCTCACCCACAGGGAGTCGGACAGATACGCAGTATTTT. Translation gives CASSPTGSRTDTQYF. The full variable domain, rest sourced from reference TRBV18 and TRBJ2-3, is NAGVMQNPRHLVRRRGQEARLRCSPMKGHSHVYWYRQLPEEGLKFMVYLQKENIIDESGMPKERFSAEFPKEGPSILRIQQVVRGDSAAYFCASSPTGSRTDTQYFGPGTRLTVL.

This chain uses TRBV5-1 with TRBJ2-3; 7 bases agree with TRBD1. Trimming took 2 bases from V and 5 from J; bases not matched to a gene: 8. CDR1 and CDR2 from the germline V gene are SGHRS and YFSETQ. This CDR3 has 15 residues. DNA of the CDR3: TGCGCCAGCAGCTTTTCTAGTGGGGACAGAGATACGCAGTATTTT. Residues: CASSFSSGDRDTQYF.

This clone was seen just once. J is TRBJ2-1 and V is TRBV27; D is unclear. In germline, CDR1 is MNHEY, CDR2 SMNVEV (reference sequence). V lost 5 bases and J lost 9, with 14 bases in between. The CDR3 is made up of 13 amino acids. This CDR3 reads CASSPPFSVEQFF. The CDR3 DNA follows: TGTGCCAGCAGTCCTCCCTTTAGTGTTGAGCAGTTCTTC.

The chain couples TRBV7-2 to TRBJ2-1; 8 bases are shared with TRBD2. The germline CDR1 and CDR2 sequences are SGHTA and FQGNSA. J lost 7 bases, V lost 4 bases, and 9 bases had no gene match. CDR3 length equals 15 residues. The CDR3: CASSSIAGRRNEQFF. DNA of the CDR3: TGTGCCAGCAGCTCAATAGCGGGAAGGCGAAATGAGCAGTTCTTC.

V is TRBV15 and J is TRBJ2-3, with TRBD2 identical over 8 bases. The germline V gene has CDR1 LNHNV and CDR2 YYDKDF (reference sequence). The CDR3 is 15 residues long. The junction had 4 bases not matched to a gene; V was cut back by 3 bases and J by 2 bases. This CDR3 reads CATSSYSGDTDTQYF. Written as DNA, the CDR3 is TGTGCCACCAGCAGCTATAGCGGGGACACAGATACGCAGTATTTT.

This rearrangement joins TRBV5-1 to TRBJ2-6; no clear D gene. This CDR3 region has 18 residues. Trimming cost V 0 bases and J 0 bases, with 13 bases left between them. The germline CDR1 and CDR2 sequences are SGHRS and YFSETQ. The CDR3 here is CASSLDSGSGSGANVLTF. CDR3 sequence (DNA): TGCGCCAGCAGCTTGGACAGTGGATCCGGCTCTGGGGCCAACGTCCTGACTTTC.

The rearrangement joins TRBV5-6 to TRBJ2-7; 8 nucleotides agree with TRBD2. This CDR3 comprises 16 residues. Germline-derived CDR1 and CDR2 are SGHDT and YYEEEE. The V and J ends lost 4 bases and 4 bases, in that order; junction bases with no gene match: 13. The CDR3 bases are TGTGCCAGCAGCCTATCGGTTCAGCGGGAGAGTTACGAGCAGTACTTC. It translates to CASSLSVQRESYEQYF. Filled out from reference TRBV5-6 and TRBJ2-7, the complete variable domain reads DAGVTQSPTHLIKTRGQQVTLRCSPKSGHDTVSWYQQALGQGPQFIFQYYEEEERQRGNFPDRFSGHQFPNYSSELNVNALLLGDSALYLCASSLSVQRESYEQYFGPGTRLTVT.

The V gene is TRBV28, the J gene TRBJ2-7; D uncertain. This CDR3 is 17 amino acids long. Trimming removed 1 base at V and 5 bases at J, with 21 bases between. Germline CDR1 reads MDHEN; CDR2 reads SYDVKM. The CDR3 sequence: CASSLYRGGILPDEQYF. The DNA of the CDR3 is TGTGCCAGCAGTTTATATCGCGGCGGAATCCTTCCCGACGAGCAGTACTTC.

This rearrangement joins TRBV7-6 to TRBJ1-5, with 11 nucleotides matching TRBD1. CDR3 size: 15 residues. Unmatched junction bases numbered 8, after V lost 6 bases and J lost 7 bases. Germline values: CDR1 SGHVS, CDR2 FNYEAQ. The CDR3 bases are TGTGCCAGCAGTCTGGACAGGGGGCTAGTCCAGCCCCAGCATTTT. It is translated as CASSLDRGLVQPQHF.

V usage is TRBV9 and J usage is TRBJ1-1; the D gene is possibly TRBD1 (5 bases). The CDR3 extends over 14 amino acids. V was cut by 2 bases and J by 7 bases, with 15 bases left in between. The germline gives CDR1 SGDLS, CDR2 YYNGEE. CDR3 region: CASSVEEGIIEAFF. DNA of the CDR3: TGTGCCAGCAGCGTTGAGGAGGGGATCATTGAAGCTTTCTTT.